The rows below give T cell receptor beta chains drawn from one sample of a study of CD8+CD57+ T cells in acquired aplastic anemia. TCRdb itself ran the reads through MiXCR, one entry per CDR3 protein. The table shows 200,000 to 250,000 distinct CDR3 sequences, with approximately 35% occurring only once. What was sequenced was sorted CD4+, CD8+, or CD8+CD57+ T cells (not recorded which) from PBMCs. These receptors all stem from a human donor in good health, serving as a control. CDR3s include the opening cysteine and the closing phenylalanine or tryptophan. Fields, in order: clone size, V gene, D gene, J gene, CDR3 DNA, CDR3 protein. D genes are given only for firm matches. Clone size is not always given. Where it is, it says once, few, many or a class for expanded clones.

-	TRBV10-3	-	TRBJ1-5	TGCGCCATCAGTGAGTTGGGACCAGGGACAAAGCAGCCCCAGCATTTT	CAISELGPGTKQPQHF
many	TRBV20-1	-	TRBJ1-2	TGCAGTGCTAACCGGGGCGCAGGAACCTATGGCTACACCTTC	CSANRGAGTYGYTF
many	TRBV19	-	TRBJ1-3	TGTGCTAGTAAACCCGACCCCGCGGTGAACACCATATATTTT	CASKPDPAVNTIYF
-	TRBV6-1	-	TRBJ2-5	TGTGCCAGCAGTGTCCCAGGGGGGCGGGAGACCCAGTACTTC	CASSVPGGRETQYF
once	TRBV12-3/TRBV12-4	TRBD1	TRBJ1-4	TGTGCCAGCAGAAAGCGGGACAGGGAGTATGAAAAACTGTTTTTT	CASRKRDREYEKLFF
-	TRBV5-1	-	TRBJ2-1	TGCGCCAGCAGCTTGGGGCAGTCCTACAGTGAGCAGTTCTTC	CASSLGQSYSEQFF
once	TRBV27	-	TRBJ1-1	TGTGCCAGCAGCCACGGGGAGGGTGGAGCTTTCTTT	CASSHGEGGAFF
few	TRBV6-1	-	TRBJ1-6	TGTGCCAGCAGACGGTTCTATAATTCACCCCTCCACTTT	CASRRFYNSPLHF
few	TRBV4-1	-	TRBJ2-1	TGCGCCAGCAGCCAAGTTCAGGGAGTTTCGTACAATGAGCAGTTCTTC	CASSQVQGVSYNEQFF
many	TRBV11-2	TRBD1	TRBJ1-3	TGTGCCAGCAGCTTGCAGGGGGAATCTGGAAACACCATATATTTT	CASSLQGESGNTIYF
-	TRBV5-6	TRBD1	TRBJ1-2	TGTGCCAGCAGCATCTCAGGGGGTGGCTATGGCTACACCTTC	CASSISGGGYGYTF
-	TRBV10-3	TRBD2	TRBJ2-3	TGTGCCATCAATGTTGGCGGGGGGATGACAGATACGCAGTATTTT	CAINVGGGMTDTQYF
-	TRBV19	-	TRBJ2-7	TGTGCCAGTAATAATCCCCGGGAGTCCCCCTACGAGCAGTACTTC	CASNNPRESPYEQYF
-	TRBV20-1	TRBD1	TRBJ1-5	TGCAGTGCCGGGACAGGGTCTCAGCCCCAGCATTTT	CSAGTGSQPQHF
many	TRBV12-3/TRBV12-4	TRBD1	TRBJ2-7	TGTGCCAGCAGTTTAGGTTCGACAGGGGCCGGCGAGCAGTACTTC	CASSLGSTGAGEQYF
few	TRBV18	TRBD1	TRBJ1-3	TGTGCCAGCTCACCATCAGGGACAGGGAAGAACACCATATATTTT	CASSPSGTGKNTIYF
-	TRBV12-3/TRBV12-4	-	TRBJ2-3	TGTGCCAGCAGTTTACGGGCTAGCTCCGCCATAGATACGCAGTATTTT	CASSLRASSAIDTQYF
few	TRBV2	-	TRBJ1-4	TGTGCCAGCAGTGGATTTCGCCAGAAAAATGAAAAACTGTTTTTT	CASSGFRQKNEKLFF
many	TRBV2	-	TRBJ1-6	TGTGCCAGCATGCTGGGACTAAATAATTCACCCCTCCACTTT	CASMLGLNNSPLHF
many	TRBV20-1	-	TRBJ1-1	TGCAGTGCTGGAGGACTTCAGACTGAAGCTTTCTTT	CSAGGLQTEAFF
-	TRBV6-1	-	TRBJ2-2	TGTGCCAGCAGACCACGGAACACCGGGGAGCTGTTTTTT	CASRPRNTGELFF
few	TRBV5-1	-	TRBJ2-1	TGCGCCAGCAGCCCCCGGGCCGGTAATGAGCAGTTCTTC	CASSPRAGNEQFF
-	TRBV10-3	TRBD1	TRBJ1-2	TGTGCCATCAGCGCCTGGGACAGGGGCTCTGTGGATGGCTACACCTTC	CAISAWDRGSVDGYTF
-	TRBV28	-	TRBJ1-2	TGTGCCAGCAGTTTGGGGAACCCTAACTATGGCTACACCTTC	CASSLGNPNYGYTF
many	TRBV20-1	-	TRBJ1-2	TGCAGTGCTAGAGATTCAAGGCAAGATGGCTACACCTTC	CSARDSRQDGYTF
many	TRBV5-5	TRBD1	TRBJ2-5	TGTGCCAGCAGCTTGGTGTTGGGGACAGGGAGAGAAGAGACCCAGTACTTC	CASSLVLGTGREETQYF
few	TRBV18	-	TRBJ1-6	TGTGCCAGCTCACTGACCGGGACTGCCTATCCCACCTCCTATAATTCACCCCTCCACTTT	CASSLTGTAYPTSYNSPLHF
few	TRBV11-2	TRBD2	TRBJ2-5	TGTGCCAGCAGCCCCCCGCGGGGGGGCCTTTCGGGAGAGACCCAGTACTTC	CASSPPRGGLSGETQYF
many	TRBV12-3/TRBV12-4	TRBD1	TRBJ2-7	TGTGCCAGCAGTCTCGGGACAGGGGCCGACGTATCGACCGGCTACGAGCAGTACTTC	CASSLGTGADVSTGYEQYF
-	TRBV6-5	TRBD2	TRBJ2-1	TGTGCCAGCAGTTACGCGGGGGATGAGCAGTTCTTC	CASSYAGDEQFF
-	TRBV24-1	-	TRBJ2-3	TGTGCCACCAAGGATGGGGTTATCACAGATACGCAGTATTTT	CATKDGVITDTQYF
-	TRBV5-1	-	TRBJ1-1	TGCGCCAGCATGTTGGGACGGAACACTGAAGCTTTCTTT	CASMLGRNTEAFF
-	TRBV30	-	TRBJ2-5	TGTGCCTGGAGAAGGGACGGGAAGCCTAATCGGGAGACCCAGTACTTC	CAWRRDGKPNRETQYF
-	TRBV10-3	-	TRBJ1-2	TGTGCCATCAGTGACCCGCCAAGGGGCAGTAACTACGGCTACACCTTC	CAISDPPRGSNYGYTF
many	TRBV7-9	-	TRBJ1-1	TGTGCCAGCAGCTTAGCCGAAAGATCAGCTTTCTTT	CASSLAERSAFF
many	TRBV2	-	TRBJ2-2	TGTGCCAGCAGTGCGCTCGCTGCGAACACCGGGGAGCTGTTTTTT	CASSALAANTGELFF
many	TRBV2	-	TRBJ2-7	TGTGCCAGCAGTCCTGGGGAGAGGGAGCAGTACTTC	CASSPGEREQYF
-	TRBV5-4	-	TRBJ2-3	TGTGCCAGCAGCCGCCCCGGGAGTCTAGATACGCAGTATTTT	CASSRPGSLDTQYF
few	TRBV20-1	-	TRBJ2-6	TGCAGTGCTAGAGATCAGCAATTGCTCCCTGGGGCCAACGTCCTGACTTTC	CSARDQQLLPGANVLTF
-	TRBV5-1	-	TRBJ1-3	TGCGCCAGCAGCTTTGGGGCAGCCTCTGGAAACACCATATATTTT	CASSFGAASGNTIYF
few	TRBV7-2	TRBD1	TRBJ1-2	TGTGCCAGCAGCTCGGGACAGGACTATGGCTACACCTTC	CASSSGQDYGYTF